This is a list of T cell receptor beta chains from one sample in a study of chronic HIV infection and antiretroviral therapy. From the 5' RACE reads, TCRdb called clonotypes with MiXCR, one entry per CDR3 protein. The profile shows 45,000 to 55,000 distinct CDR3 sequences, about 19% of them singletons. Sequenced sample: peripheral blood. The receptors come from an adult who had HIV and had not received antiretroviral therapy, or was an uninfected healthy control (not recorded which). CDR3s include the opening cysteine and the closing phenylalanine or tryptophan. D genes are given only for firm matches. The size of a clone is reported for some rows only, either as once, few or many, or as a class for expanded clones.

clone size,V gene,J gene,D gene,CDR3 protein,CDR3 DNA
.,TRBV2,TRBJ1-5,.,CASSSLPGGPGQPQHF,TGTGCCAGCAGTTCCCTCCCGGGGGGTCCGGGTCAGCCCCAGCATTTT
.,TRBV7-8,TRBJ1-3,TRBD1,CASSLRDSFSGNTIYF,TGTGCCAGCAGCTTAAGGGACAGTTTCTCTGGAAACACCATATATTTT
.,TRBV28,TRBJ1-4,.,CASTTPGEKLFF,TGTGCCAGCACCACCCCAGGAGAAAAACTGTTTTTT
.,TRBV11-2,TRBJ2-3,.,CASSRFMDGGDTQYF,TGTGCCAGCAGCCGATTCATGGACGGGGGAGATACGCAGTATTTT
.,TRBV13,TRBJ1-1,.,CASSSTPTGPNTEAFF,TGTGCCAGCAGCTCTACACCGACAGGACCGAACACTGAAGCTTTCTTT
few,TRBV5-1,TRBJ1-1,.,CASSVVAQNTEAFF,TGCGCCAGCAGCGTAGTAGCCCAGAACACTGAAGCTTTCTTT
.,TRBV5-1,TRBJ2-1,.,CASSLTGGELYNEQFF,TGCGCCAGCAGCTTGACAGGAGGGGAGCTCTACAATGAGCAGTTCTTC
few,TRBV11-2,TRBJ2-3,.,CASSHTGPTDTQYF,TGTGCCAGCAGCCATACGGGGCCTACAGATACGCAGTATTTT
.,TRBV30,TRBJ2-1,TRBD2,CAWSGGLAGGNEQFF,TGTGCCTGGAGTGGGGGACTAGCGGGAGGCAATGAGCAGTTCTTC
.,TRBV28,TRBJ1-1,.,CASSSWTEAFF,TGTGCCAGCAGTTCATGGACTGAAGCTTTCTTT
.,TRBV20-1,TRBJ2-6,.,CSASSPSGGGANVLTF,TGCAGTGCTAGCTCACCCTCGGGGGGCGGGGCCAACGTCCTGACTTTC
.,TRBV5-1,TRBJ2-7,.,CASSWERIYEQYF,TGCGCCAGCAGCTGGGAACGGATCTACGAGCAGTACTTC
.,TRBV4-1,TRBJ1-1,.,CASSQVGSMNTEAFF,TGCGCCAGCAGCCAAGTAGGGTCTATGAACACTGAAGCTTTCTTT
few,TRBV27,TRBJ2-7,.,CASSFSQPPYEQYF,TGTGCCAGCAGTTTCAGTCAGCCTCCCTACGAGCAGTACTTC
few,TRBV7-2,TRBJ2-1,.,CASSPPGIRTQFF,TGTGCCAGCAGCCCGCCGGGCATACGTACGCAGTTCTTC
.,TRBV6-2/TRBV6-3,TRBJ2-2,TRBD1,CASSYWGQTTGELFF,TGTGCCAGCAGTTACTGGGGACAGACCACCGGGGAGCTGTTTTTT
few,TRBV7-9,TRBJ1-2,.,CASSLAQGFGYTF,TGTGCCAGCAGCTTAGCGCAGGGGTTCGGCTACACCTTC
few,TRBV7-6,TRBJ2-6,.,CASSLAGGAGFSLSGANVLTF,TGTGCCAGCAGCTTAGCGGGTGGGGCAGGCTTTAGCCTCTCTGGGGCCAACGTCCTGACTTTC
few,TRBV11-2,TRBJ2-1,.,CASSLVGGEQFF,TGTGCCAGCAGCTTAGTTGGCGGAGAGCAGTTCTTC
.,TRBV28,TRBJ1-3,.,CASTLRGPGNTIYF,TGTGCCAGCACCCTCAGGGGACCTGGAAACACCATATATTTT
.,TRBV7-9,TRBJ2-2,TRBD2,CASSSPSGANTGELFF,TGTGCCAGCAGCTCCCCTAGCGGAGCGAACACCGGGGAGCTGTTTTTT
many,TRBV23-1,TRBJ2-5,.,CASSLIRRLGQETQYF,TGCGCCAGCAGTCTGATTCGGCGACTGGGCCAAGAGACCCAGTACTTC
few,TRBV29-1,TRBJ2-5,.,CSVGAGGQETQYF,TGCAGCGTGGGGGCCGGGGGACAAGAGACCCAGTACTTC
few,TRBV28,TRBJ1-2,.,CASSREIYGYTF,TGTGCCAGCAGTCGGGAAATCTATGGCTACACCTTC
.,TRBV6-1,TRBJ1-2,TRBD1,CASSEDGTGFRYGYTF,TGTGCCAGCAGTGAAGACGGGACAGGTTTCCGCTATGGCTACACCTTC
few,TRBV20-1,TRBJ1-1,.,CSAKRNTEAFF,TGCAGTGCTAAGAGGAACACTGAAGCTTTCTTT
few,TRBV29-1,TRBJ1-2,TRBD1,CSVDSRTGSYGYTF,TGCAGCGTTGATTCCCGGACAGGGAGTTATGGCTACACCTTC
.,TRBV4-2,TRBJ2-1,TRBD2,CASSHPGLAGGPGYEQFF,TGTGCCAGCAGCCATCCGGGACTAGCGGGAGGGCCAGGGTATGAGCAGTTCTTC
.,TRBV2,TRBJ2-1,TRBD1,CASSEWDRGGNEQFF,TGTGCCAGCAGTGAATGGGACAGGGGAGGGAATGAGCAGTTCTTC
.,TRBV28,TRBJ2-1,.,CASSPHNEQFF,TGTGCCAGCTCCCCTCACAATGAGCAGTTCTTC
few,TRBV7-9,TRBJ2-5,.,CASIFQAGIRGETQYF,TGTGCCAGCATCTTCCAGGCCGGGATTCGGGGGGAGACCCAGTACTTC
.,TRBV24-1,TRBJ2-1,.,CATSEQGRYNEQFF,TGTGCCACCTCGGAGCAGGGCCGATACAATGAGCAGTTCTTC
few,TRBV29-1,TRBJ2-1,.,CSVEKGDEQFF,TGCAGCGTGGAGAAAGGGGATGAGCAGTTCTTC
.,TRBV2,TRBJ1-1,TRBD1,CASSRDRGFTEAFF,TGTGCCAGCAGTCGGGACAGGGGTTTCACTGAAGCTTTCTTT
.,TRBV9,TRBJ2-1,.,CASSDLNEQFF,TGTGCCAGCAGCGACCTTAATGAGCAGTTCTTC
few,TRBV20-1,TRBJ1-1,.,CSARERGQRPEAFF,TGCAGTGCTAGAGAACGCGGACAGCGACCTGAAGCTTTCTTT
.,TRBV6-1,TRBJ2-7,TRBD2,CAAKTGTSGSGEYF,TGTGCCGCCAAGACCGGGACTAGCGGGAGCGGGGAGTACTTC
few,TRBV24-1,TRBJ2-1,.,CATSDRGPSYNEQFF,TGTGCCACCAGTGATAGGGGTCCTTCCTACAATGAGCAGTTCTTC
.,TRBV27,TRBJ1-1,.,CASRTGLGGSEAFF,TGTGCCAGCAGAACGGGCCTGGGGGGCTCTGAAGCTTTCTTT
few,TRBV11-1,TRBJ2-1,TRBD2,CASSFRLAGVYNEQFF,TGTGCCAGCAGCTTCAGACTAGCGGGAGTGTACAATGAGCAGTTCTTC
few,TRBV11-2,TRBJ2-2,.,CASREWVTDTGELFF,TGTGCCAGCAGGGAGTGGGTTACGGACACCGGGGAGCTGTTTTTT
.,TRBV20-1,TRBJ2-5,TRBD1,CSASPVDRTQETQYF,TGCAGTGCTAGCCCCGTGGACAGGACCCAAGAGACCCAGTACTTC